Each of the 9 T cell receptor beta chains below was sequenced from the same sample in a study of T cell responses to AZD1222 COVID-19 vaccine. The method was immunoSEQ multiplex PCR; TCRdb's version includes in-frame clones alone and lacks a portion of them. The table lists over 100,000 clones, 75% to 90% of them singletons. The material sequenced was peripheral blood, taken on day 0 of AZD1222 vaccination. These receptors originate from an adult in good health.

As for this clone: At one of its ends the junction is not consistent with the germline gene, which may arise from a read error. The V gene is TRBV7-9, the J gene TRBJ2-7, with a tentative D call TRBD1 (5 bases). This CDR3 has 12 residues. The V gene's germline CDR1 is SEHNR and CDR2 FQNEAQ (reference sequence). This CDR3 reads CASSLVPQVQDF. The CDR3 DNA reads TGTGCCAGCAGCTTAGTTCCACAGGTCCAGGACTTC.

The rearrangement uses TRBV20-1 and TRBJ2-5; perhaps TRBD2 as D (6 bases). CDR3 length equals 13 residues. V gave up 3 bases and J gave up 5 bases, with 13 bases separating them. Germline values: CDR1 DFQATT, CDR2 SNEGSKA (reference sequence). For the CDR3, the DNA is TGCAGTGCTAGTAGTCCCAGCGGGGAGACCCAGTACTTC. Protein: CSASSPSGETQYF.

The gene calls are TRBV2 and TRBJ1-4; 9 nucleotides agree with TRBD1. V was clipped by 9 bases and J by 2 bases; unmatched bases: 7. The V gene's germline CDR1 is SNHLY and CDR2 FYNNEI. The CDR3 has 15 residues. In nucleotides, the CDR3 is TGTGCCAGTGGGAGGACAGGGGCGACTAATGAAAAACTGTTTTTT. Protein sequence: CASGRTGATNEKLFF.

This chain uses TRBV4-2 with TRBJ1-1; D is possibly TRBD1 (5 bases). Germline V gene lookup returns CDR1 LGHNA and CDR2 YNFKEQ. The V and J ends lost 0 bases and 1 base respectively, with 9 bases between them. The CDR3 consists of 15 residues. CDR3 sequence: CASSQEVGGNTEAFF. The CDR3, as DNA: TGTGCCAGCAGCCAAGAGGTGGGGGGGAACACTGAAGCTTTCTTT.

The chain is built from TRBV5-1 and TRBJ1-5; possible D gene TRBD1, 5 bases. Germline V gene data show CDR1 as SGHRS and CDR2 as YFSETQ. CDR3 length: 15 residues. V was trimmed by 0 bases and J by 2 bases, leaving 9 bases between them. As DNA, the CDR3 is TGCGCCAGCAGCTTGGGAGGGGTTGGCAATCAGCCCCAGCATTTT. Its translation is CASSLGGVGNQPQHF.

The V gene is TRBV10-3, the J gene TRBJ1-5; TRBD1 might be the D (5 bases). Trimming removed 0 bases from V and 5 bases from J, with 8 bases in between. Germline CDR1 and CDR2: ENHRY and SYGVKD. The CDR3 has 14 amino acids. For the CDR3, the DNA is TGTGCCATCAGTGAGTCTCAAGGGGATCAGCCCCAGCATTTT. This translates into CAISESQGDQPQHF.

This chain joins TRBV3-1 (or the pseudogene TRBV3-2) and TRBJ2-7; unclear D gene. The CDR3 runs to 13 residues. Trimming took off 1 base at V and 3 bases at J, with 7 bases between the two ends. CDR1 is LGHDT, CDR2 YNNKEL, per germline (reference sequence). The CDR3 reads CASSQVGVYEQYF. The CDR3 nucleotides read TGTGCCAGCAGCCAAGTAGGAGTCTACGAGCAGTACTTC.

This CDR3 reads CASSIGTGAMNTEAFF. Here the CDR3 DNA reads TGTGCCAGTAGTATAGGTACAGGCGCAATGAACACTGAAGCTTTCTTT. The chain joins TRBV19 to TRBJ1-1; the D gene is possibly TRBD1 (5 bases). Germline V gene sequence: CDR1 LNHDA, CDR2 SQIVND (reference sequence). The CDR3 covers 16 residues. Trimming removed 1 base at V and 0 bases at J, with 12 bases between.

The V and J genes are TRBV6-5 and TRBJ1-2; 10 bases match TRBD1. The CDR3 consists of 16 residues. Germline assignment: CDR1 MNHEY and CDR2 SVGAGI. The V and J ends lost 0 bases and 5 bases, in that order; junction bases with no gene match: 6. This CDR3 reads CASSYSSGTGEYGYTF. CDR3 nucleotides: TGTGCCAGCAGTTACTCGAGTGGGACAGGGGAATATGGCTACACCTTC.